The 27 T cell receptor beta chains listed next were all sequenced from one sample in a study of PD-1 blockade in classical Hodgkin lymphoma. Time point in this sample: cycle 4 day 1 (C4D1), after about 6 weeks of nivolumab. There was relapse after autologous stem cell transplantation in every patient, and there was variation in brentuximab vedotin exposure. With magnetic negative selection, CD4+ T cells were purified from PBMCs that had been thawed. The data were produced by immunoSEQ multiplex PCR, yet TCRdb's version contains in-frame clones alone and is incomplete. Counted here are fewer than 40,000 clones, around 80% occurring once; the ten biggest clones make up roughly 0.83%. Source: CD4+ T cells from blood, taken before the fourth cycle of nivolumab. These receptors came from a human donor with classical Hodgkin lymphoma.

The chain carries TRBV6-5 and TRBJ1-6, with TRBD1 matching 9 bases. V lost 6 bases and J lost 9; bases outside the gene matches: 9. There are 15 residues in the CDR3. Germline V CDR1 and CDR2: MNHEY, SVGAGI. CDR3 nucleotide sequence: TGTGCCAGCAGCTACGGACAGGGGAGGAGTTCACCCCTCCACTTT. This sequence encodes CASSYGQGRSSPLHF.

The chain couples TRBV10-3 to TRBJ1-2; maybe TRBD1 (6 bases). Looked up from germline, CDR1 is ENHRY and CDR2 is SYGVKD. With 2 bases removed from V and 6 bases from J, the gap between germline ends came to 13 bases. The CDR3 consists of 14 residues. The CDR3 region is CAISEEQGVNGYTF. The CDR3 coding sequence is TGTGCCATCAGTGAGGAACAGGGCGTCAATGGCTACACCTTC.

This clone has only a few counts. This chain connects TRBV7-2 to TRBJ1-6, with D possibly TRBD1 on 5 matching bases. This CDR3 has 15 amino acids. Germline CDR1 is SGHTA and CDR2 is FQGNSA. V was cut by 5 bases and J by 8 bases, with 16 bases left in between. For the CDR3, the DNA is TGTGCCAGCAGCCCGTGGGGGGTATTGGATTCACCCCTCCACTTT. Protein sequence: CASSPWGVLDSPLHF.

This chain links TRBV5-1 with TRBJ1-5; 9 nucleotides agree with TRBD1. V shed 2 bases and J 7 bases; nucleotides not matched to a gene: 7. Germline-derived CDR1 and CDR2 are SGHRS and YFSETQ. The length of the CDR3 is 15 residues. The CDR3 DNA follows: TGCGCCAGCAGCTTCCCGGGACAGGGAAGACAGCCCCAGCATTTT. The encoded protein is CASSFPGQGRQPQHF.

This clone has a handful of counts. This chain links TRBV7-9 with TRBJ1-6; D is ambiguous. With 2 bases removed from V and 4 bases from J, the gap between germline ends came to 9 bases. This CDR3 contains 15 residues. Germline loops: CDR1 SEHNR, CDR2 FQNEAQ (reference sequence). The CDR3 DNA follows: TGTGCCAGCAGCTTAACCGGGTCTTATAATTCACCCCTCCACTTT. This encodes CASSLTGSYNSPLHF. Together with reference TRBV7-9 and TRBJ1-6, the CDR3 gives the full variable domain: DTGVSQNPRHKITKRGQNVTFRCDPISEHNRLYWYRQTLGQGPEFLTYFQNEAQLEKSRLLSDRFSAERPKGSFSTLEIQRTEQGDSAMYLCASSLTGSYNSPLHFGNGTRLTVT.

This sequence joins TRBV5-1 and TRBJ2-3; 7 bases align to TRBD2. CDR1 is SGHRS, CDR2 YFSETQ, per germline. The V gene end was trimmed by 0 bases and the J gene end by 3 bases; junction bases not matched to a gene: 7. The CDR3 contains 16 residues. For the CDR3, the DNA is TGCGCCAGCAGCTTGGAAAGCGGGGTCAAGACAGATACGCAGTATTTT. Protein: CASSLESGVKTDTQYF.

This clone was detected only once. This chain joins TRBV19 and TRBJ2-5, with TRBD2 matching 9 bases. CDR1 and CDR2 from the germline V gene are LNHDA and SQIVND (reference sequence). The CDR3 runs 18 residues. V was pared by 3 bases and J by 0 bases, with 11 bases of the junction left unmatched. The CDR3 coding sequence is TGTGCCAGTAGTATCGATTCGCTAGCGGGACCGTACCAAGAGACCCAGTACTTC. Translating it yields CASSIDSLAGPYQETQYF.

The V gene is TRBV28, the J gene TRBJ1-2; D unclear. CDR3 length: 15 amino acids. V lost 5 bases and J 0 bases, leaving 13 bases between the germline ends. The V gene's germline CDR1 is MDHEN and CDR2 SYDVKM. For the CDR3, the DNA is TGTGCCAGCAGTACCCAGACAAAAGCTAACTATGGCTACACCTTC. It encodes CASSTQTKANYGYTF.

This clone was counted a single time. The CDR3 reads CASSVGGREGTGKNQPQHF. DNA of the CDR3: TGTGCCAGCAGCGTAGGGGGACGGGAAGGGACGGGAAAAAATCAGCCCCAGCATTTT. The rearrangement links TRBV9 to TRBJ1-5; perhaps TRBD1 as D (5 bases). Germline values: CDR1 SGDLS, CDR2 YYNGEE. CDR3 length: 19 residues. Trimming removed 0 bases at V and 4 bases at J, with 23 bases between.

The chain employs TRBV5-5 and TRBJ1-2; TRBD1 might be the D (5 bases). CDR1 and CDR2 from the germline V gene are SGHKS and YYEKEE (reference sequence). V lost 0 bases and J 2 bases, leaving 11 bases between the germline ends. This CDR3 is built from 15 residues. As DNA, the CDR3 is TGTGCCAGCAGCTTGGCTGGGACCAAAAACTATGGCTACACCTTC. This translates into CASSLAGTKNYGYTF.

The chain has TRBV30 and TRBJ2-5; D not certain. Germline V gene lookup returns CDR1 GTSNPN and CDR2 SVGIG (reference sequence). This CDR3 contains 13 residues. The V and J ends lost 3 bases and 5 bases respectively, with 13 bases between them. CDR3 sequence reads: CAWSPAGYETQYF. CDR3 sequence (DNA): TGTGCCTGGAGCCCAGCCGGGTACGAGACCCAGTACTTC.

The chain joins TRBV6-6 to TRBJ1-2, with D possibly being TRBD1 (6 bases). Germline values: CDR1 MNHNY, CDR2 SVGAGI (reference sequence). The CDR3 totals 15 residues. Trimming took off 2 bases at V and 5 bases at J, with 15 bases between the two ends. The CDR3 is CASSYNPGAKYGYTF. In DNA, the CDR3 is TGTGCCAGCAGTTACAACCCGGGGGCCAAGTATGGCTACACCTTC.

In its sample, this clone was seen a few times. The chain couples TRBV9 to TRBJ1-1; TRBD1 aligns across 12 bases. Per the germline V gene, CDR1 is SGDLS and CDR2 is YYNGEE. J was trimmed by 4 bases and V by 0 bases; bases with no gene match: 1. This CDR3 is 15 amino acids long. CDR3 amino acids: CASSVGDRGPTEAFF. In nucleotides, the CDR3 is TGTGCCAGCAGCGTAGGGGACAGGGGGCCCACTGAAGCTTTCTTT.

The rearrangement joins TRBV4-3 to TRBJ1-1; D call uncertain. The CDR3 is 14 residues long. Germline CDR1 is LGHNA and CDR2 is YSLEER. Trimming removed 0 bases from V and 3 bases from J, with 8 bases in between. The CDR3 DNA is TGCGCCAGCAGCCAAGACATCGGGGACACTGAAGCTTTCTTT. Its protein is CASSQDIGDTEAFF.

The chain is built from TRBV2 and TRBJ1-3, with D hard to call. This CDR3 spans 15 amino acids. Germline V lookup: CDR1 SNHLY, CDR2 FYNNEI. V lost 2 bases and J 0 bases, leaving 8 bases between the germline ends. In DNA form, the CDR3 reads TGTGCCAGCAGTGAATTGGGGAGCTCTGGAAACACCATATATTTT. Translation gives CASSELGSSGNTIYF.

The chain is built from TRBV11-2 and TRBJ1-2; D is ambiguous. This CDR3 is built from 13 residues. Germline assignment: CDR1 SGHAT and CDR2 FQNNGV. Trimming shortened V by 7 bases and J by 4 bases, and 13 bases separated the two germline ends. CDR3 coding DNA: TGTGCCAGCACCTTGGTAGGGATCTATGGCTACACCTTC. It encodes CASTLVGIYGYTF.

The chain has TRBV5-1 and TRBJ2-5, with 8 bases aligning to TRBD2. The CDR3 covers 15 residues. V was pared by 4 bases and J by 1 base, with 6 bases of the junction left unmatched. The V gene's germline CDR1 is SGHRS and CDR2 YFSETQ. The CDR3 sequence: CASSVGLAFQETQYF. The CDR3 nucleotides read TGCGCCAGCAGCGTAGGACTAGCCTTCCAAGAGACCCAGTACTTC.

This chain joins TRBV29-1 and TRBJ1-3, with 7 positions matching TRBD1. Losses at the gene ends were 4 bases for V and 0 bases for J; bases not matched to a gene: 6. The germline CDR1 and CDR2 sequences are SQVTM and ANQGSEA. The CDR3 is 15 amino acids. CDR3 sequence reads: CSVAPGGGSGNTIYF. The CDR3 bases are TGCAGCGTTGCCCCAGGGGGAGGCTCTGGAAACACCATATATTTT.

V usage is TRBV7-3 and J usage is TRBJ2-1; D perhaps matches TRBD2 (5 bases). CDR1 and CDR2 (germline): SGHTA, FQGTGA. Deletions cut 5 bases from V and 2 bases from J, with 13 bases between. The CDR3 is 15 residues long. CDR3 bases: TGTGCCAGCAGCGCCCGGCTCGGGGCCTACAATGAGCAGTTCTTC. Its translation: CASSARLGAYNEQFF.

The CDR3 sequence: CASSYGGPNSPLHF. CDR3 DNA: TGTGCCAGCAGCTACGGGGGGCCTAATTCACCCCTCCACTTT. The genes are TRBV7-9 and TRBJ1-6; possible D gene TRBD1, 6 bases. Trimming cost V 4 bases and J 6 bases, with 10 bases left between them. The CDR3 extends over 14 amino acids. CDR1 is SEHNR, CDR2 FQNEAQ, per germline (reference sequence).

CDR3 in amino acids: CASSLKRGQGASNGNTIYF. The CDR3 DNA reads as TGTGCCAGCAGCTTAAAACGGGGACAGGGGGCGTCTAATGGAAACACCATATATTTT. This chain joins TRBV7-8 and TRBJ1-3; 12 nucleotides line up with TRBD1. The CDR3 covers 19 residues. Per the germline V gene, CDR1 is SGHVS and CDR2 is FQNEAQ. With V trimmed by 2 bases and J by 3 bases, 11 bases remained unmatched.

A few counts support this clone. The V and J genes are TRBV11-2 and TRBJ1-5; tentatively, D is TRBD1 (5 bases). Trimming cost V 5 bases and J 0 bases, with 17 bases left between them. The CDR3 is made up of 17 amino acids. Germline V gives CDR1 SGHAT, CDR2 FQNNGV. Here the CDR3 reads CASSHPGHRYSNQPQHF. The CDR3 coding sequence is TGTGCCAGCAGCCACCCGGGGCACCGATATAGCAATCAGCCCCAGCATTTT.

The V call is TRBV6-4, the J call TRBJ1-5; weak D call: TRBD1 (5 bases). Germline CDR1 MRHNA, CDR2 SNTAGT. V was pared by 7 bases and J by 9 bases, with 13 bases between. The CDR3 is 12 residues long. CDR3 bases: TGTGCCAGCACGCGGGGGTTAGGGCCCCAGCATTTT. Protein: CASTRGLGPQHF.

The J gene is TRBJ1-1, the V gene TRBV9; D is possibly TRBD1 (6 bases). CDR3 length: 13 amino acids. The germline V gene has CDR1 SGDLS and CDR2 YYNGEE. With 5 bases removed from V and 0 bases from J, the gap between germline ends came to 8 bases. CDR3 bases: TGTGCCAGCAGTGGACAGATGAACACTGAAGCTTTCTTT. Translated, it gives CASSGQMNTEAFF.

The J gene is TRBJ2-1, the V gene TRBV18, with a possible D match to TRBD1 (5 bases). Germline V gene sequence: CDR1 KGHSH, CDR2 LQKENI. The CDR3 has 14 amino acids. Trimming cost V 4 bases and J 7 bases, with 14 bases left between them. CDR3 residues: CASSLAGKNNEQFF. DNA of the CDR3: TGTGCCAGCTCACTCGCAGGGAAAAATAATGAGCAGTTCTTC.

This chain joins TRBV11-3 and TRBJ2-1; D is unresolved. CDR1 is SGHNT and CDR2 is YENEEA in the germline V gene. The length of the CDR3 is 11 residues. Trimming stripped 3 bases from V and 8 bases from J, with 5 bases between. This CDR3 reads CASSFLDEQFF. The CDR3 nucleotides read TGTGCCAGCAGCTTTTTGGATGAGCAGTTCTTC.

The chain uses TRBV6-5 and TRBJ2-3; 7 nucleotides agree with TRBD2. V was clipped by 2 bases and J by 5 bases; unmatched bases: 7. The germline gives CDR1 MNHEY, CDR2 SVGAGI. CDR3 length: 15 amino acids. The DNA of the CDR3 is TGTGCCAGCAGTTACAACCGGGGAGGGGTAGATACGCAGTATTTT. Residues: CASSYNRGGVDTQYF.